This T cell receptor beta chain was sequenced in a study of blood T cell repertoires in COVID-19. TCRdb's copy holds only in-frame clones and misses some; the assay was immunoSEQ multiplex PCR. The repertoire has tens of thousands of clones, more than 75% of them found once; the top ten carry around 9.9%. Germline-derived CDR1 and CDR2 are SEHNR and FQNEAQ (reference sequence). The V end lost 1 base, the J end lost 8 bases, and 3 bases lay between the germline ends. The CDR3 has 12 residues. The TCR comes from a man in his 70s with active or convalescent COVID-19. This chain connects TRBV7-9 to TRBJ1-6; D ambiguous. The specimen was peripheral blood. The CDR3 DNA reads TGTGCCAGCAGCTTAGGGCATTCACCCCTCCACTTT. Its protein is CASSLGHSPLHF.